This T cell receptor (beta chain) was sequenced for a study of CD4 T cell repertoires and nickel (dated by TCRdb to 2018 to 2021). As regards this clonotype: It has no known antigen specificity. No much larger clone exists at a distance of one base, and base qualities are not known.

Libraries were prepared through RT-PCR. Instrument on record: Illumina MiSeq. TCRdb reworked the public reads: Q25 trimming with fastp, MiXCR clone assembly, productive beta chains retained. Each record represents a unique CDR3 protein, reported with the most common genes and DNA among its rows. The sample contains about 270 distinct CDR3 sequences, 65% to 80% of them found a single time. Clones ranked in the top ten supply roughly an eighth of the sample. Sequences were obtained from CD4+ T cells from blood, not recorded whether cultured. This sequence was found in a human donor in a nickel allergy study, with or without nickel allergy (not recorded which). It is not recorded whether this sample comes from one donor or several.

The CDR3 corresponds to CASRPTGGGGGNQPQHF. The nucleotide sequence reads TGTGCCAGCAGACCTACAGGGGGCGGAGGTGGCAATCAGCCCCAGCATTTT. The sequence links TRBV6-2 or TRBV6-3 to TRBJ1-5; 9 of the junction bases match TRBD1. Taken from cysteine to phenylalanine, the CDR3 has 17 residues. CDR3 DNA only is kept here, 51 bases in frame from base 1. The germline V gene provides CDR1 MNHEY and CDR2 SVGEGT. V has 6 bases trimmed and J has 2 bases trimmed; junction bases matching no gene number 11.